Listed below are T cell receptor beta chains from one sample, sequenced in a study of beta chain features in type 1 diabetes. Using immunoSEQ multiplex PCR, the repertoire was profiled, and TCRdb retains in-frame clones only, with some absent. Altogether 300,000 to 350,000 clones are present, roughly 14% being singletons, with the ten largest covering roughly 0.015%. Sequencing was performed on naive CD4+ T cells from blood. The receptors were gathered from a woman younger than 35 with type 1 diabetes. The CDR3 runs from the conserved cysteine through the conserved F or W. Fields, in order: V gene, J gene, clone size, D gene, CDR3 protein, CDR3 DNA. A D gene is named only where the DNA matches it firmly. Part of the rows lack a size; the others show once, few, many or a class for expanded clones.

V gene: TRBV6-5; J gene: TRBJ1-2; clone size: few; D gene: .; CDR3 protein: CASSYGTDSPYGYTF; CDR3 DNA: TGTGCCAGCAGTTACGGAACTGACAGTCCCTATGGCTACACCTTC
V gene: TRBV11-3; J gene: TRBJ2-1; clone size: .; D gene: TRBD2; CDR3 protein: CATWGGNEQFF; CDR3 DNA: TGTGCCACGTGGGGGGGGAATGAGCAGTTCTTC
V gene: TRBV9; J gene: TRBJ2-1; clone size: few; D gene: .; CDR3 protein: CASSVDGGLKEQFF; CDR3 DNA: TGTGCCAGCAGCGTAGACGGCGGCCTCAAGGAGCAGTTCTTC
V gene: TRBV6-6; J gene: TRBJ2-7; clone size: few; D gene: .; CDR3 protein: CASSYREGVNEQYF; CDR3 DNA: TGTGCCAGCAGTTACAGGGAGGGGGTGAACGAGCAGTACTTC
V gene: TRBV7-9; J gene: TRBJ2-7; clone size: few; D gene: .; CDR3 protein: CASSWGGQVNYEQYF; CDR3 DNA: TGTGCCAGCAGCTGGGGGGGACAGGTCAATTACGAGCAGTACTTC
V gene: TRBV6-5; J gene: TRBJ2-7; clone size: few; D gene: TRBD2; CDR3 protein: CASSAGTSDYEQYF; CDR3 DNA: TGTGCCAGCAGTGCCGGGACTAGCGACTACGAGCAGTACTTC
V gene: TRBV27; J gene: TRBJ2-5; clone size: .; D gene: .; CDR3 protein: CASRGIYGTNQETQYF; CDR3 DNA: TGTGCCAGCAGAGGAATTTACGGTACTAACCAAGAGACCCAGTACTTC
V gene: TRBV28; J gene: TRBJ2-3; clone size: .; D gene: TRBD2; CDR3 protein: CASSFRASGASTDTQYF; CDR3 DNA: TGTGCCAGCAGTTTTCGGGCTAGCGGGGCTAGCACAGATACGCAGTATTTT
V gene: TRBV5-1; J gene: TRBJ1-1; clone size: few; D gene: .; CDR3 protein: CASSLRENTEAFF; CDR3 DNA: TGCGCCAGCAGCTTGAGAGAGAACACTGAAGCTTTCTTT
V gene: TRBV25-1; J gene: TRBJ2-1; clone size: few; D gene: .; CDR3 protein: CASSEKIEAGLSNNEQFF; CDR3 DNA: TGTGCCAGCAGTGAAAAAATCGAAGCAGGACTCTCCAACAATGAGCAGTTCTTC
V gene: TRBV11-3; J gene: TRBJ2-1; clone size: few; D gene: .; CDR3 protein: CASSKTEQFF; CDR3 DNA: TGTGCCAGCAGCAAGACAGAGCAGTTCTTC
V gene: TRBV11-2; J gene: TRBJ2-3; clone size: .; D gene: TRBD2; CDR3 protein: CASSLGNSGRDTQYF; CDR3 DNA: TGTGCCAGCAGCCTTGGTAATAGCGGGAGAGATACGCAGTATTTT
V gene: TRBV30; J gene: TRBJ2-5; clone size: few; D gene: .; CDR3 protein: CAWSVIRGGETQYF; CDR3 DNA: TGTGCCTGGAGTGTAATCAGGGGCGGGGAGACCCAGTACTTC
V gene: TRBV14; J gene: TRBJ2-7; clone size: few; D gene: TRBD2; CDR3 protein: CASSTIRTSGRDEQYF; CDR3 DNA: TGTGCCAGCAGCACGATCCGGACTAGCGGGAGGGACGAGCAGTACTTC
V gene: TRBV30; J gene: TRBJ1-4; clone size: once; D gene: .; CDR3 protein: CAWRAEPGGEKLFF; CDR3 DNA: TGTGCCTGGAGGGCCGAGCCGGGGGGAGAAAAACTGTTTTTT
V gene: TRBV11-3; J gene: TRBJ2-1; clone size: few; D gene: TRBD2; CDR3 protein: CASSFAGVRYNEQFF; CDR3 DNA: TGTGCCAGCAGCTTTGCGGGAGTACGGTACAATGAGCAGTTCTTC
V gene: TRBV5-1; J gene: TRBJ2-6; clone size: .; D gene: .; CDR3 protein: CASSLWGGQSSGANVLTF; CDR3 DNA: TGCGCCAGCAGCTTGTGGGGGGGACAAAGCTCTGGGGCCAACGTCCTGACTTTC
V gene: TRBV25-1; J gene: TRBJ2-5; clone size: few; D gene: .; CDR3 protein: CASSELAEYQETQYF; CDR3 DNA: TGTGCCAGCAGTGAATTAGCAGAATACCAAGAGACCCAGTACTTC